A selection of T cell receptor beta chains follows, all from one sample in a study of blood T cell repertoires in COVID-19. Produced via immunoSEQ multiplex PCR; TCRdb's table is partial and in-frame only. The table lists 330,000 or so clones, roughly 90% of them singletons. Sequencing used PBMCs or T cells enriched from blood (not recorded which). The origin of the receptors is a woman aged 30 to 39 who had been exposed to COVID-19. CDR3s include the opening cysteine and the closing phenylalanine or tryptophan. D genes are given only for firm matches. A row's size may be missing; if present it is once, few, many or a size class.

v_call	d_call	clone_size	j_call	cdr3_aa	cdr3_nt
TRBV14	TRBD1	-	TRBJ2-7	CASSPGTGYTYEQYF	TGTGCCAGCAGCCCAGGGACAGGGTACACCTACGAGCAGTACTTC
TRBV7-6	-	once	TRBJ1-5	CASSLAGGREGNQPQHF	TGTGCCAGCAGCCTAGCGGGGGGACGGGAGGGCAATCAGCCCCAGCATTTT
TRBV5-1	-	once	TRBJ2-7	CASSLADWSSYEQYF	TGCGCCAGCAGCTTGGCGGACTGGAGCTCCTACGAGCAGTACTTC
TRBV5-4	-	-	TRBJ2-2	CASSLPPQGKNTGELFF	TGTGCCAGCAGCTTGCCCCCGCAGGGGAAGAACACCGGGGAGCTGTTTTTT
TRBV28	TRBD2	-	TRBJ2-7	CASSTGTISYEQYF	TGTGCCAGCAGTACCGGGACTATCTCCTACGAGCAGTACTTC
TRBV4-1	-	-	TRBJ1-4	CASSQDRTATNEKLFF	TGCGCCAGCAGCCAAGATAGGACTGCAACTAATGAAAAACTGTTTTTT
TRBV28	TRBD1	-	TRBJ2-7	CASSFRGTGVGEQYF	TGTGCCAGCAGTTTTCGTGGGACAGGGGTCGGCGAGCAGTACTTC
TRBV6-1	TRBD2	-	TRBJ2-5	CASSATSGRVQETQYF	TGTGCCAGCAGTGCAACTAGCGGGAGGGTTCAGGAGACCCAGTACTTC
TRBV2	TRBD2	-	TRBJ2-7	CASRGRTTTYEQYF	TGTGCCAGCCGCGGGAGGACCACTACCTACGAGCAGTACTTC
TRBV11-1	-	-	TRBJ2-7	CASSRTTNTYEQYF	TGTGCCAGCAGCCGGACAACTAATACCTACGAGCAGTACTTC
TRBV4-2	TRBD1	-	TRBJ1-6	CASSQVGQGGSPLHF	TGTGCCAGCAGCCAAGTAGGACAGGGGGGTTCACCCCTCCACTTT
TRBV5-5	-	-	TRBJ2-5	CASSSSPGEETQYF	TGTGCCAGCAGCTCGTCGCCGGGGGAGGAGACCCAGTACTTC
TRBV13	-	-	TRBJ2-1	CASSLVSAAYNEQFF	TGTGCCAGCAGCTTAGTAAGCGCCGCCTACAATGAGCAGTTCTTC
TRBV5-1	-	-	TRBJ1-6	CASSLSAGSNSPLHF	TGCGCCAGCAGCTTGTCGGCGGGTTCGAATTCACCCCTCCACTTT
TRBV27	TRBD1	-	TRBJ1-3	CASSPRGLGNTIYF	TGTGCCAGCAGTCCCAGGGGGCTAGGAAACACCATATATTTT
TRBV12-2	-	-	TRBJ2-1	CASRLLPRTSAGVF	TGTGCAAGTCGCTTGCTCCCGCGGACTAGTGCAGGGGTCTTC
TRBV11-2	TRBD2	-	TRBJ2-2	CASSLDRASGIAGELFF	TGTGCCAGCAGCTTAGATCGGGCTAGCGGGATTGCCGGGGAGCTGTTTTTT
TRBV5-1	-	-	TRBJ2-3	CASSLSGVQDTQYF	TGCGCCAGCAGCTTGAGTGGTGTACAGGATACGCAGTATTTT
TRBV30	-	-	TRBJ2-1	CAWSVQQGNEQFF	TGTGCCTGGAGTGTACAGCAGGGCAATGAGCAGTTCTTC
TRBV6-6	TRBD1	-	TRBJ1-5	CASSTGQGASQPQHF	TGTGCCAGCAGCACGGGACAGGGGGCATCTCAGCCCCAGCATTTT
TRBV5-6	-	-	TRBJ1-4	CASSSGSGKLFF	TGTGCCAGCAGCTCGGGTTCGGGAAAACTGTTTTTT
TRBV7-2	-	-	TRBJ1-1	CASSLVGGGTEAFF	TGTGCCAGCAGCTTAGTGGGGGGAGGCACTGAAGCTTTCTTT
TRBV3-1/TRBV3-2	TRBD1	-	TRBJ1-3	CASSQFGQGKSLAGNTIYF	TGTGCCAGCAGCCAATTCGGACAGGGTAAAAGTCTAGCTGGAAACACCATATATTTT
TRBV11-2	-	-	TRBJ1-1	CASSFIRGNTEAFF	TGTGCCAGCAGCTTTATCAGGGGGAACACTGAAGCTTTCTTT
TRBV24-1	-	-	TRBJ2-1	CATSDLPGWAYNEQFF	TGTGCCACCAGTGATTTGCCAGGGTGGGCCTACAATGAGCAGTTCTTC
TRBV2	TRBD1	-	TRBJ2-1	CASSEVDPGGEDEQFF	TGTGCCAGCAGTGAAGTCGACCCAGGGGGCGAGGATGAGCAGTTCTTC
TRBV27	TRBD2	-	TRBJ2-3	CASSFQAGAWDTQYF	TGTGCCAGCAGTTTCCAAGCGGGAGCTTGGGATACGCAGTATTTT
TRBV28	TRBD1	-	TRBJ2-7	CASSYGGTGGHEQYF	TGTGCCAGCAGCTACGGCGGGACAGGGGGCCACGAGCAGTACTTC
TRBV2	-	-	TRBJ1-3	CASRPRDTDSGNTIYF	TGTGCCAGCAGACCCCGGGACACAGACTCTGGAAACACCATATATTTT
TRBV6-5	TRBD1	-	TRBJ1-4	CASNRQGTNEKLFF	TGTGCCAGCAACCGACAGGGAACTAATGAAAAACTGTTTTTT
TRBV3-1/TRBV3-2	-	-	TRBJ1-1	CASSPNTGSTEAFF	TGTGCCAGCAGCCCTAATACAGGGTCTACTGAAGCTTTCTTT
TRBV11-2	TRBD1	-	TRBJ1-4	CASSARGPTNEKLFF	TGTGCCAGCAGCGCAAGGGGGCCGACTAATGAAAAACTGTTTTTT
TRBV19	-	-	TRBJ2-1	CASSSSGYNEQFF	TGTGCCAGTAGTAGTAGCGGATACAATGAGCAGTTCTTC
TRBV5-6	TRBD1	-	TRBJ1-4	CASSLLKGQAENEKLFF	TGTGCCAGCAGCTTACTTAAAGGACAGGCCGAAAATGAAAAACTGTTTTTT
TRBV30	-	-	TRBJ1-6	CAWSVNRQNNSPLHF	TGTGCCTGGAGTGTAAACAGGCAGAATAATTCACCCCTCCACTTT
TRBV18	-	-	TRBJ2-1	CASSPPRDSSSYNEQFF	TGTGCCAGCTCACCACCGAGGGACTCAAGCTCCTACAATGAGCAGTTCTTC
TRBV9	-	-	TRBJ2-3	CASSARLNTDTQYF	TGTGCCAGCAGCGCAAGACTGAACACAGATACGCAGTATTTT
TRBV28	-	-	TRBJ1-2	CASSLNVGSYGYTF	TGTGCCAGCAGTTTAAATGTCGGGTCCTATGGCTACACCTTC
TRBV9	TRBD1	-	TRBJ1-1	CASSARGGYTEAFF	TGTGCCAGCAGCGCCCGAGGGGGCTACACTGAAGCTTTCTTT
TRBV15	-	-	TRBJ1-5	CATSRGWGGISNQPQHF	TGTGCCACCAGCAGAGGGTGGGGAGGTATCAGCAATCAGCCCCAGCATTTT
TRBV5-1	-	once	TRBJ2-7	CASSPMQGNYEQYF	TGCGCCAGCAGCCCAATGCAGGGAAATTACGAGCAGTACTTC
TRBV28	-	-	TRBJ1-2	CASRLQGNNYGYTF	TGTGCCAGCAGGCTGCAGGGGAATAACTATGGCTACACCTTC
TRBV30	-	-	TRBJ2-5	CAWSVSVAGIGETQYF	TGTGCCTGGAGTGTATCGGTGGCGGGGATCGGGGAGACCCAGTACTTC
TRBV4-2	TRBD2	-	TRBJ2-1	CASSQVQLAGVDEQFF	TGTGCCAGCAGCCAAGTTCAGCTAGCGGGAGTTGATGAGCAGTTCTTC